One and the same sample provided the 20 T cell receptor beta chains below, sequenced in a study of CXCR3-negative and CXCR3-positive naive CD8 T cells. UMI labels and 5' RACE were used to prepare the TRB cDNA libraries. TCRdb reprocessed the 5' RACE reads and reports one entry per CDR3 protein, with no DNA. The sample table sets out fewer than 55,000 distinct CDR3 sequences. The sample was naive CXCR3- CD8+ T cells from blood. Subset in this sample: CD45RO-CCR7+CD27+CD95- naive CD8+ T cells lacking CXCR3 (TNR3-). The receptors were gathered from a human donor in good health. Some clones in this sample may be carry-over from other donors' samples.

The V call is TRBV27, the J call TRBJ2-1. Germline V CDR1 and CDR2: MNHEY, SMNVEV (reference sequence). This CDR3 comprises 13 residues. CDR3: CASSTNSGNEQFF.

V usage is TRBV12-3 or TRBV12-4 and J usage is TRBJ2-2; with no DNA, the TCRdb D assignment of TRBD1 cannot be verified. CDR3 size: 15 residues. The CDR3 protein is CASSLRPGQTGELFF.

J is TRBJ1-2 and V is TRBV7-2; as DNA is missing, the TRBD1 call by TCRdb cannot be tested. CDR1 is SGHTA, CDR2 FQGNSA, per germline. The length of the CDR3 is 15 residues. CDR3 sequence reads: CASSEPGQGNYGYTF.

This chain connects TRBV29-1 to TRBJ2-1; TCRdb's D gene call, TRBD2, goes unchecked for lack of DNA. Germline V gives CDR1 SQVTM, CDR2 ANQGSEA. The CDR3 has 14 amino acids. CDR3 loop: CSVDMGLETNEQFF.

The chain couples TRBV25-1 to TRBJ2-7. CDR1 MGHDK and CDR2 SYGVNS come from the germline V gene. The CDR3 is made up of 12 amino acids. CDR3 sequence reads: CASSDNPYEQYF.

The chain combines TRBV29-1 with TRBJ1-1; the D gene TCRdb calls, TRBD1, cannot be checked with no DNA. Germline loops: CDR1 SQVTM, CDR2 ANQGSEA. This CDR3 is built from 13 residues. The CDR3 here is CSVPGLTNTEAFF.

The V gene is TRBV29-1, the J gene TRBJ1-4; there is no DNA to check the TCRdb D call of TRBD1. The CDR3 contains 13 residues. CDR1 is SQVTM, CDR2 ANQGSEA, per germline. CDR3 loop: CSVEDYAGEKLFF.

This chain joins TRBV20-1 and TRBJ2-7. The CDR3 is 12 residues long. Germline CDR1 is DFQATT and CDR2 is SNEGSKA (reference sequence). The CDR3 is CSARDEYYEQYF.

The chain recombines TRBV13 with TRBJ1-2; the TRBD1 assignment by TCRdb is unverifiable without DNA. The CDR3 totals 15 residues. Looked up from germline, CDR1 is PRHDT and CDR2 is FYEKMQ (reference sequence). CDR3 sequence reads: CASSSSGQGYYGYTF.

The chain uses TRBV5-4 and TRBJ2-3; the D call from TCRdb, TRBD1, cannot be confirmed without DNA. Germline V lookup: CDR1 SGHNT, CDR2 YYREEE (reference sequence). CDR3 size: 18 residues. The CDR3 protein is CASSMSGLGVIYTDTQYF. Full variable domain (missing parts from reference TRBV5-4 and TRBJ2-3): ETGVTQSPTHLIKTRGQQVTLRCSSQSGHNTVSWYQQALGQGPQFIFQYYREEENGRGNFPPRFSGLQFPNYSSELNVNALELDDSALYLCASSMSGLGVIYTDTQYFGPGTRLTVL.

This CDR3 reads CASSLEGSGSAYNEQFF. The J gene is TRBJ2-1, the V gene TRBV5-1; TCRdb reports TRBD2, a call that lacks DNA to check it against. Germline CDR1 and CDR2: SGHRS and YFSETQ. The length of the CDR3 is 17 residues.

The rearrangement uses TRBV27 and TRBJ1-1; TCRdb lists TRBD1, though no DNA is available to test this call. The CDR3 loop spans 15 amino acids. Germline-derived CDR1 and CDR2 are MNHEY and SMNVEV (reference sequence). The CDR3 sequence is CASTWGQGRSTEAFF.

The chain has TRBV28 and TRBJ2-7; TCRdb selects TRBD2, and the lack of DNA leaves this call unchecked. The CDR3 spans 14 residues. Germline V gene lookup returns CDR1 MDHEN and CDR2 SYDVKM. This CDR3 reads CASSSPDKAYEQYF.

The rearrangement uses TRBV29-1 and TRBJ2-5; no DNA is available, so the TRBD1 call from TCRdb remains unchecked. In germline, CDR1 is SQVTM, CDR2 ANQGSEA. CDR3 length: 13 amino acids. The CDR3 reads CSARPDGAETQYF.

J is TRBJ2-2 and V is TRBV6-2 or TRBV6-3; TCRdb's D call, TRBD2, is unchecked because there is no DNA. The CDR3 has 15 residues. Germline CDR1 is MNHEY and CDR2 is SVGEGT. The CDR3 protein is CASSYLASAVGELFF.

The V gene is TRBV13, the J gene TRBJ2-1; absent DNA, TCRdb's TRBD1 call cannot be checked. The CDR3 consists of 15 residues. The germline CDR1 and CDR2 sequences are PRHDT and FYEKMQ (reference sequence). The CDR3 region is CASSLAGQGANEQFF. Combining the CDR3 with reference TRBV13 and TRBJ2-1 gives the whole variable domain AAGVIQSPRHLIKEKRETATLKCYPIPRHDTVYWYQQGPGQDPQFLISFYEKMQSDKGSIPDRFSAQQFSDYHSELNMSSLELGDSALYFCASSLAGQGANEQFFGPGTRLTVL.

The chain couples TRBV7-2 to TRBJ2-6; absent DNA, TCRdb's TRBD2 call cannot be checked. The CDR3 totals 13 residues. Germline V CDR1 and CDR2: SGHTA, FQGNSA. The CDR3 spells CASSSSRANVLTF.

The chain is built from TRBV6-6 and TRBJ1-5; TCRdb lists TRBD1, though no DNA is available to test this call. This CDR3 spans 17 amino acids. Germline CDR1 MNHNY, CDR2 SVGAGI (reference sequence). This chain's CDR3 is CASSPSLDRDGNQPQHF.

The chain uses TRBV6-1 and TRBJ2-2; the TRBD2 assignment by TCRdb is unverifiable without DNA. The length of the CDR3 is 17 residues. Germline CDR1 and CDR2: MNHNS and SASEGT. This CDR3 reads CASSDLGRLAGAGELFF.

The chain has TRBV14 and TRBJ2-5. Germline-derived CDR1 and CDR2 are SGHDN and FVKESK. This CDR3 region has 13 residues. CDR3 sequence reads: CASSPSLGETQYF.